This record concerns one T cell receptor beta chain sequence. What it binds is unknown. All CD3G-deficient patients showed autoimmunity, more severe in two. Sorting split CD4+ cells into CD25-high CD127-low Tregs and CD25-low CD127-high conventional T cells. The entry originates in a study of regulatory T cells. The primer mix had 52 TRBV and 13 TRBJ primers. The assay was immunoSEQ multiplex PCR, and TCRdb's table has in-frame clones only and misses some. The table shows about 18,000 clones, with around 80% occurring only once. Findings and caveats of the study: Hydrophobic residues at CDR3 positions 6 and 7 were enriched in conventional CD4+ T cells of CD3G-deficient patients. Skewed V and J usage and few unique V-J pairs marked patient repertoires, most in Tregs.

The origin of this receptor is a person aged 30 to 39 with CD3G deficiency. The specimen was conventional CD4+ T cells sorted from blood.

The CDR3 loop is CASSEQGGSTEAFF. CDR3 nucleotides: TGCGCCAGCAGCGAACAGGGTGGGAGCACTGAAGCTTTCTTT. The gene calls are TRBV5-1 and TRBJ1-1; the D gene is possibly TRBD1 (6 bases). The germline V and J ends were trimmed by 4 bases and 4 bases, with 14 bases remaining between them. Per germline, CDR1 SGHRS and CDR2 YFSETQ. This CDR3 region has 14 residues.